This T cell receptor (beta chain) appears in the sequencing data of a study of T cell repertoires in cytomegalovirus infection. To note about this clonotype: Its antigen remains unidentified.

Study results and limitations: There were carriers of CMV plus the relevant HLA, and cumulative public TCR beta family frequency identified them. CMV-specific HLA-C-restricted TCR beta clonotypes dominated the ex vivo response.

From the reads, TCRdb called clonotypes with MiXCR, one entry per CDR3 protein. The sample carries about 890,000 distinct CDR3 sequences, roughly 30% recorded once. The CDR3 spans 13 residues. Trimming pared 3 bases from V and 2 bases from J, leaving 6 bases between. Germline V gene lookup returns CDR1 LNHDA and CDR2 SQIVND (reference sequence). This sequence was found in a human donor in good health (CMV status not recorded). Some clones in this sample may be carry-over from other donors' samples. The sample was cultured CD8+ T cells from PBMCs, taken from culture after CMV antigen stimulation. This rearrangement joins TRBV19 to TRBJ2-3; unclear D gene. Here the CDR3 DNA reads TGTGCCAGTAGTATCTACATCACAGATACGCAGTATTTT. Translating gives CASSIYITDTQYF.